The 27 T cell receptor beta chains presented below share a single source sample, sequenced in a study of long-term antiretroviral therapy in people with HIV. Survey-level immunoSEQ v3.0 assays were run. Measured with immunoSEQ multiplex PCR; TCRdb has only the in-frame clones, and not every one. The data show fewer than 35,000 clones, with around 97% seen just once and about 3% held by the top ten. The material sequenced was unsorted PBMCs, taken 6.9 years after starting antiretroviral therapy. These receptors originate from a young man with HIV.

The chain links TRBV30 to TRBJ2-7; D may be TRBD1 or TRBD2 (6 bases each). The germline V and J ends were trimmed by 0 bases and 3 bases, with 12 bases remaining between them. Germline values: CDR1 GTSNPN, CDR2 SVGIG (reference sequence). The CDR3 runs to 14 residues. The CDR3 reads CAWSVRGGGYEQYF. CDR3 nucleotide sequence: TGTGCCTGGAGTGTACGAGGAGGGGGCTACGAGCAGTACTTC.

V and J are TRBV9 and TRBJ2-5; 13 nucleotides line up with TRBD2. The V gene's germline CDR1 is SGDLS and CDR2 YYNGEE. The CDR3 extends over 16 amino acids. After removal of 5 bases from V and 5 bases from J, the junction contained 9 bases not matched to a gene. The chain's CDR3 is CASSPTSGGALETQYF. The CDR3 DNA reads as TGTGCCAGCAGTCCTACTAGCGGGGGGGCCCTGGAGACCCAGTACTTC.

The rearrangement uses TRBV13 and TRBJ2-3; D perhaps matches TRBD1 (5 bases). The ends were cut back, 1 base at V and 7 bases at J, with 18 bases in the middle. This CDR3 region has 16 residues. From germline, CDR1 is PRHDT and CDR2 FYEKMQ (reference sequence). In nucleotides, the CDR3 is TGTGCCAGCAGCTTAGCGCCAAGGGGTAGCATAAATACGCAGTATTTT. It specifies CASSLAPRGSINTQYF.

The V gene is TRBV10-2, the J gene TRBJ2-3; no reliable D call. V gave up 4 bases and J gave up 5 bases, with 10 bases separating them. Germline V gene data show CDR1 as WSHSY and CDR2 as SAAADI. This CDR3 spans 13 amino acids. In DNA form, the CDR3 reads TGCGCCAGCAGTGGATCCTGGGGAGATACGCAGTATTTT. Amino acid sequence: CASSGSWGDTQYF.

The V call is TRBV10-3, the J call TRBJ2-5; a weak D match, TRBD1 (6 bases). V gave up 6 bases and J gave up 5 bases, with 13 bases separating them. In germline, CDR1 is ENHRY, CDR2 SYGVKD. This CDR3 spans 13 amino acids. In nucleotides, the CDR3 is TGTGCCATCAGCACGTACAGGGCTGAGACCCAGTACTTC. Translating gives CAISTYRAETQYF.

V and J are TRBV4-1 and TRBJ2-7; no definite D call. Germline V lookup: CDR1 MGHRA, CDR2 YSYEKL. Trimming shortened V by 1 base and J by 3 bases, and 7 bases separated the two germline ends. The CDR3 spans 13 residues. The CDR3 reads CASSQVLGYEQYF. The CDR3 region has the DNA TGCGCCAGCAGCCAAGTTCTCGGCTACGAGCAGTACTTC.

Only one count was recorded for this clone. The chain has TRBV27 and TRBJ1-5, with D possibly being TRBD1 (6 bases). Germline CDR1 and CDR2: MNHEY and SMNVEV (reference sequence). Trimming pared 1 base from V and 4 bases from J, leaving 17 bases between. The CDR3 extends over 17 amino acids. Written as DNA, the CDR3 is TGTGCCAGCAGTTTATTCGGACAGCCTCCGCTGAATCAGCCCCAGCATTTT. This encodes CASSLFGQPPLNQPQHF.

The V and J genes are TRBV19 and TRBJ1-5, with 7 bases aligning to TRBD1. After removal of 1 base from V and 3 bases from J, the junction contained 12 bases not matched to a gene. Germline V gene data show CDR1 as LNHDA and CDR2 as SQIVND (reference sequence). The CDR3 is 18 residues long. This CDR3 is CASSIGPPTTGTNQPQHF. As DNA, the CDR3 is TGTGCCAGTAGTATAGGTCCCCCTACGACAGGGACCAATCAGCCCCAGCATTTT.

V is TRBV6-1 and J is TRBJ1-2; D gene ambiguous. This CDR3 spans 16 amino acids. From germline, CDR1 is MNHNS and CDR2 SASEGT. V gave up 4 bases and J gave up 4 bases, with 19 bases separating them. The CDR3 bases are TGTGCCAGCAGTGCGCCCGACGAGGGCTTCGGCTATGGCTACACCTTC. It specifies CASSAPDEGFGYGYTF.

The chain carries TRBV25-1 and TRBJ2-5; D remains ambiguous. The CDR3 has 10 amino acids. Trimming pared 9 bases from V and 5 bases from J, leaving 7 bases between. The germline CDR1 and CDR2 sequences are MGHDK and SYGVNS. The DNA of the CDR3 is TGTGCCAGTTGCGACGAGACCCAGTACTTC. This translates into CASCDETQYF. The whole variable domain, filled in from reference TRBV25-1 and TRBJ2-5, reads EADIYQTPRYLVIGTGKKITLECSQTMGHDKMYWYQQDPGMELHLIHYSYGVNSTEKGDLSSESTVSRIRTEHFPLTLESARPSHTSQYLCASCDETQYFGPGTRLLVL.

This clone has just one count. The V and J genes are TRBV30 and TRBJ2-1; a weak D match, TRBD2 (5 bases). This CDR3 region has 13 residues. Between the trimmed V and J ends, which lost 0 bases and 7 bases, there was a span of 10 bases. From germline, CDR1 is GTSNPN and CDR2 SVGIG (reference sequence). The CDR3 loop is CAWSVGPGNEQFF. In DNA, the CDR3 is TGTGCCTGGAGTGTCGGGCCGGGAAATGAGCAGTTCTTC.

V and J are TRBV9 and TRBJ1-1, with 10 nucleotides matching TRBD1. The CDR3 spans 14 residues. Germline values: CDR1 SGDLS, CDR2 YYNGEE. Germline trimming cut 3 bases from V and 4 bases from J; bases unmatched to any gene: 3. CDR3 bases: TGTGCCAGCAGCGCAGGACAGGGGGGCACTGAAGCTTTCTTT. Translated, it gives CASSAGQGGTEAFF.

This sequence joins TRBV19 and TRBJ1-3; D uncertain. Germline loops: CDR1 LNHDA, CDR2 SQIVND (reference sequence). CDR3 length equals 15 residues. V was cut by 6 bases and J by 4 bases, with 16 bases left in between. CDR3 region: CASRPGGSGGNTIYF. The CDR3, as DNA: TGTGCCAGTAGACCTGGTGGGTCGGGAGGAAACACCATATATTTT.

V is TRBV7-8 and J is TRBJ2-5; 11 nucleotides line up with TRBD1. This CDR3 has 14 amino acids. Trimming took 0 bases from V and 7 from J; bases not matched to a gene: 1. Germline CDR1 is SGHVS and CDR2 is FQNEAQ. CDR3 in amino acids: CASSLAGTGGTQYF. In DNA, the CDR3 is TGTGCCAGCAGCTTAGCCGGGACAGGGGGGACCCAGTACTTC.

The chain is built from TRBV4-3 and TRBJ2-3, with 10 bases identical to TRBD1. Germline lookup yields CDR1 LGHNA and CDR2 YSLEER. The CDR3 is 14 residues long. Trimming took 4 bases from V and 7 from J; bases not matched to a gene: 5. CDR3 in DNA: TGCGCCAGCAGCCCGGGGACAGGGGATTATACGCAGTATTTT. It encodes CASSPGTGDYTQYF.

A few counts support this clone. This chain links TRBV9 with TRBJ2-2; 7 nucleotides align to TRBD2. CDR3 length: 15 residues. Germline CDR1 is SGDLS and CDR2 is YYNGEE. With 0 bases clipped from V and 5 bases from J, the junction kept 4 bases outside the gene matches. Here the CDR3 reads CASSVVDSGTGELFF. The CDR3 DNA follows: TGTGCCAGCAGCGTAGTGGATAGCGGGACCGGGGAGCTGTTTTTT.

The gene calls are TRBV5-6 and TRBJ1-2; D ambiguous. This CDR3 is built from 13 residues. V lost 4 bases and J lost 1, with 8 bases in between. CDR1 is SGHDT and CDR2 is YYEEEE in the germline V gene. The CDR3 sequence: CASSAWNNYGYTF. CDR3 nucleotide sequence: TGTGCCAGCAGCGCCTGGAATAACTATGGCTACACCTTC.

The gene calls are TRBV19 and TRBJ1-5, with D uncertain. Trimming removed 2 bases at V and 2 bases at J, with 10 bases between. Per the germline V gene, CDR1 is LNHDA and CDR2 is SQIVND (reference sequence). This CDR3 has 15 amino acids. CDR3 coding DNA: TGTGCCAGTAGTATAAGCCCAATGGGCAATCAGCCCCAGCATTTT. Protein: CASSISPMGNQPQHF.

The rearrangement uses TRBV7-9 and TRBJ2-7; D remains ambiguous. The germline V and J ends were trimmed by 1 base and 2 bases, with 3 bases remaining between them. The CDR3 loop spans 12 amino acids. Germline-derived CDR1 and CDR2 are SEHNR and FQNEAQ (reference sequence). The CDR3 sequence: CASSLDTYEQYF. The DNA for the CDR3 is TGTGCCAGCAGCTTAGACACCTACGAGCAGTACTTC.

V usage is TRBV7-9 and J usage is TRBJ2-2; maybe TRBD1 (6 bases). V was pared by 8 bases and J by 1 base, with 17 bases between. The length of the CDR3 is 16 residues. Per the germline V gene, CDR1 is SEHNR and CDR2 is FQNEAQ (reference sequence). The CDR3 protein is CASLHSDRLNTGELFF. CDR3 coding DNA: TGTGCCAGCCTTCATAGCGACAGGTTGAACACCGGGGAGCTGTTTTTT.

The rearrangement joins TRBV9 to TRBJ2-7; 9 bases are shared with TRBD2. The CDR3 sequence is 15 residues long. CDR1 and CDR2 (germline): SGDLS, YYNGEE. J lost 4 bases, V lost 0 bases, and 5 bases had no gene match. CDR3 amino acids: CASSVDASGVYEQYF. CDR3 DNA sequence: TGTGCCAGCAGCGTAGATGCTAGCGGGGTTTACGAGCAGTACTTC.

The chain links TRBV15 to TRBJ2-7; 8 bases fit TRBD1. The germline gives CDR1 LNHNV, CDR2 YYDKDF (reference sequence). This CDR3 region has 15 residues. The V and J ends lost 1 base and 4 bases, in that order; junction bases with no gene match: 6. The CDR3 region has the DNA TGTGCCACCAGCAGAGGACAGGGGCCCAATTACGAGCAGTACTTC. This sequence encodes CATSRGQGPNYEQYF.

CDR3 protein: CASTPAGRGTEAFF. CDR3 sequence (DNA): TGTGCCAGCACTCCGGCGGGGAGAGGAACTGAAGCTTTCTTT. The chain employs TRBV7-2 and TRBJ1-1, with D unresolved. Trimming took off 7 bases at V and 5 bases at J, with 17 bases between the two ends. The CDR3 spans 14 residues. Germline CDR1 and CDR2: SGHTA and FQGNSA.

The chain has TRBV28 and TRBJ1-1; the D is unclear. The V gene lost 5 bases and the J gene lost 4 bases, with 14 bases spanning the gap. CDR3 length: 14 residues. Germline V CDR1 and CDR2: MDHEN, SYDVKM. DNA for the CDR3: TGTGCCAGCAGTAGTGACACCTGGGGCACTGAAGCTTTCTTT. This sequence encodes CASSSDTWGTEAFF.

The V call is TRBV6-6, the J call TRBJ1-6, with D hard to call. V lost 2 bases, J lost 10 bases, and 15 bases lay in between. CDR1 is MNHNY and CDR2 is SVGAGI in the germline V gene (reference sequence). There are 15 residues in the CDR3. Written as DNA, the CDR3 is TGTGCCAGCAGTTACAACCCAGACGGAGGGTCACCCCTCCACTTT. It translates to CASSYNPDGGSPLHF.

The V and J genes are TRBV6-5 and TRBJ2-5, with D perhaps being TRBD1 or TRBD2 (5 bases each). The CDR3 loop spans 13 amino acids. Trimming took off 8 bases at V and 2 bases at J, with 12 bases between the two ends. Per the germline V gene, CDR1 is MNHEY and CDR2 is SVGAGI. The CDR3 spells CASCWGPQETQYF. CDR3 in DNA: TGTGCCAGCTGTTGGGGACCTCAAGAGACCCAGTACTTC.

This chain connects TRBV5-4 to TRBJ1-4; D is possibly TRBD1 (5 bases). V was shortened by 5 bases and J by 4 bases, with 12 bases between the two germline ends. The CDR3 extends over 14 amino acids. From germline, CDR1 is SGHNT and CDR2 YYREEE (reference sequence). The CDR3 here is CASRAGLDNEKLFF. The CDR3 DNA follows: TGTGCCAGCAGGGCGGGACTCGATAATGAAAAACTGTTTTTT.